Following are 10 T cell receptor beta chains from one sample sequenced in a study of brain T cells in children with intractable seizures. Generated by immunoSEQ multiplex PCR, the TCRdb table keeps only in-frame clones and is missing some. In the table there are tens of thousands of clones, around 93% of which are singletons. The sequencing used peripheral blood, collected at surgery. Every receptor here comes from a boy younger than two with tuberous sclerosis and intractable seizures.

The rearrangement joins TRBV4-1 to TRBJ1-6, with 8 bases matching TRBD1. Germline V CDR1 and CDR2: MGHRA, YSYEKL. There are 18 residues in the CDR3. The V gene end was trimmed by 3 bases and the J gene end by 10 bases; junction bases not matched to a gene: 17. The CDR3 nucleotides are TGCGCCAGCAGCCAGGGGACAGGTTTGGGAGGGATGGGCTCACCCCTCCACTTT. Its protein is CASSQGTGLGGMGSPLHF.

The chain uses TRBV2 and TRBJ2-2; D unresolved. The V gene's germline CDR1 is SNHLY and CDR2 FYNNEI. The CDR3 is 13 amino acids. The V gene lost 3 bases and the J gene lost 5 bases, with 7 bases spanning the gap. CDR3 in DNA: TGTGCCAGCAGTGAGACACTTACCGGGGAGCTGTTTTTT. Translated: CASSETLTGELFF.

This rearrangement joins TRBV28 to TRBJ2-7; 7 nucleotides match TRBD1. The CDR3 runs 12 residues. Germline-derived CDR1 and CDR2 are MDHEN and SYDVKM. V shed 5 bases and J 5 bases; nucleotides not matched to a gene: 3. The CDR3 bases are TGTGCCAGCAGTAAGACAGGGCACGAGCAGTACTTC. Translated, it gives CASSKTGHEQYF.

The chain uses TRBV7-6 and TRBJ1-5, with a tentative D call TRBD1 (6 bases). CDR1 is SGHVS, CDR2 FNYEAQ, per germline. V lost 5 bases and J lost 6, with 20 bases in between. The CDR3 is made up of 16 amino acids. DNA for the CDR3: TGTGCCAGCAGCCCCCTACCGGGACAACCAGGTCAGCCCCAGCATTTT. It yields the protein CASSPLPGQPGQPQHF. The full variable domain, its missing parts supplied by reference TRBV7-6 and TRBJ1-5, is GAGVSQSPRYKVTKRGQDVALRCDPISGHVSLYWYRQALGQGPEFLTYFNYEAQQDKSGLPNDRFSAERPEGSISTLTIQRTEQRDSAMYRCASSPLPGQPGQPQHFGDGTRLSIL.

V and J are TRBV7-3 and TRBJ2-2; 9 bases align to TRBD2. V trimming: 5 bases; J trimming: 2 bases; junction bases outside the gene matches: 6. CDR1 and CDR2 from the germline V gene are SGHTA and FQGTGA. The CDR3 extends over 16 amino acids. The CDR3 protein is CASSPGGLANTGELFF. In DNA form, the CDR3 reads TGTGCCAGCAGCCCAGGGGGACTAGCTAACACCGGGGAGCTGTTTTTT.

The chain joins TRBV2 to TRBJ1-4; D is possibly TRBD1 (5 bases). Germline V gene lookup returns CDR1 SNHLY and CDR2 FYNNEI. V was shortened by 6 bases and J by 11 bases, with 22 bases between the two germline ends. There are 15 residues in the CDR3. The CDR3 DNA reads as TGTGCCAGCAGCCCTTTGGTGGGGCGTCTGGGGAAACTGTTTTTT. Translated: CASSPLVGRLGKLFF.

This clone occurred once. This rearrangement joins TRBV5-4 to TRBJ2-3; 11 nucleotides line up with TRBD2. Germline V gene data show CDR1 as SGHNT and CDR2 as YYREEE (reference sequence). After removal of 0 bases from V and 2 bases from J, the junction contained 8 bases not matched to a gene. This CDR3 spans 18 amino acids. Here the CDR3 reads CASSLGLAGPTNTDTQYF. The CDR3 DNA follows: TGTGCCAGCAGCTTGGGACTAGCGGGACCAACTAACACAGATACGCAGTATTTT.

V gene TRBV7-9 combines with J gene TRBJ1-2; D unresolved. V dropped 1 base and J dropped 8 bases, with 14 bases sitting between them. CDR1 is SEHNR and CDR2 is FQNEAQ in the germline V gene (reference sequence). The CDR3 has 14 amino acids. The CDR3 spells CASSLGPAELGYTF. The CDR3 DNA reads TGTGCCAGCAGCTTAGGTCCCGCGGAGTTGGGCTACACCTTC.

This rearrangement joins TRBV24-1 to TRBJ1-1; a possible D gene is TRBD1 (5 bases). This CDR3 has 13 residues. In germline, CDR1 is KGHDR, CDR2 SFDVKD. Between the trimmed V and J ends, which lost 9 bases and 7 bases, there was a span of 17 bases. CDR3 nucleotides: TGTGCCACCCGCGCGTCTCAGGGAGGTGAAGCTTTCTTT. This gives the protein CATRASQGGEAFF.

The rearrangement links TRBV24-1 to TRBJ2-1; TRBD1 aligns across 10 bases. Germline trimming cut 10 bases from V and 9 bases from J; bases unmatched to any gene: 8. The CDR3 is made up of 13 amino acids. CDR1 is KGHDR, CDR2 SFDVKD, per germline. The CDR3 reads CATGQGGEVEQFF. The CDR3 nucleotides read TGTGCCACAGGACAGGGGGGGGAGGTTGAGCAGTTCTTC.